This T cell receptor beta chain comes out of a study of shared clonotypes between healthy human individuals. TCRdb's table, derived via immunoSEQ multiplex PCR, lists solely in-frame clones and lacks some. Among about 2.3 million clones listed, about 90% were seen once. Germline V gene sequence: CDR1 DFQATT, CDR2 SNEGSKA (reference sequence). This CDR3 has 11 amino acids. V dropped 5 bases and J dropped 3 bases, with 6 bases sitting between them. The clonotype comes from a man aged 18 to 29 in good health. Some clones in this sample may be carry-over from other donors' samples. Sequences were obtained from naive CD4+ T cells from PBMCs. Subset of the sample: CD45RA+ positively selected. The chain joins TRBV20-1 to TRBJ2-3; no clear D. The CDR3 region has the DNA TGCAGTGCTGATCTGACAGATACGCAGTATTTT. It yields the protein CSADLTDTQYF.